This entry is about one T cell receptor beta chain. This clonotype has only a few counts. The antigen it recognizes is unknown. The sample holds no much larger clone one base away, and base qualities are not on file. This entry is derived from a study of post-analysis software for immune sequencing data (dated by TCRdb to about 2015). About the study as a whole: Recorded disease courses included relapsing-remitting, secondary progressive and progressive-relapsing multiple sclerosis, with some patients lacking subtype annotation. Patient repertoires were compared against about twelve previously published healthy control repertoires from donors aged about 6 to 28 years. A subset of samples was prepared in parallel using single-end sample barcoding, then pooled and co-amplified after Illumina adapter ligation. Study-wide findings and limitations: The control group was slightly older than the multiple sclerosis patient group. Patients showed significantly higher frequencies than controls for a handful of TRBV segments, among them TRBV5-6, TRBV5-1 and TRBV20-1. Compared with controls, multiple sclerosis patients had significantly lower normalized Chao1 diversity, a finding suggesting substantial peripheral T-cell clonal expansion. When samples were clustered directly using the F measure, samples prepared in the same batch co-clustered strongly, which prompted a batch-effect correction.

To demonstrate the VDJtools post-analysis software, TCR beta repertoires were profiled from the peripheral blood of 10 to 15 young patients with multiple sclerosis. The multiple sclerosis patients were children and adolescents ranging in age from roughly 6 to 16 years. Libraries were built with PCR. The instrument was an Illumina HiSeq 2500. Unique molecular identifiers were incorporated into TCR beta cDNA libraries to reduce PCR and sequencing biases. About 500,000 cDNA molecules were obtained per 1 to 10 million input T cells, so each molecule approximated one T cell. The patient libraries were prepared and sequenced with the same protocol used for the earlier healthy control dataset. Within a given batch, samples were prepared together, multiplexed and sequenced on the same HiSeq lane. In the source study's methods: Raw barcoded reads were processed with MIGEC, discarding single-read molecular identifier groups before consensus assembly and CDR3 extraction. VDJtools was used for post-analysis of the clonotype tables, with diversity normalized by down-sampling every dataset to the smallest sample size. Repertoire overlap clustering matched CDR3 amino acid but not nucleotide sequences to correct batch-related cross-sample contamination. TCRdb's own reprocessing of the public reads used fastp at Q25 and MiXCR and kept productive beta chains. Each CDR3 protein appears once, grouped with its most common genes and DNA. Clone size and V and J calls follow TCRdb, not the original study. This sample holds more than 450,000 distinct CDR3 sequences; around 34% were observed only once. Around 6% of the sample is in the top ten clones.

Based on the germline V gene (reference sequence), the CDR1 and CDR2 sequences are DFQATT and SNEGSKA. Including the terminal cysteine and phenylalanine, the CDR3 comprises 12 residues. Only the CDR3 DNA is retained, 36 bases long and in frame from the first base. The junction shows trimming of 3 bases on V and 0 bases on J, plus 5 bases between the germline ends. Sequencing input: blood. This receptor was taken from a girl between 2 and 17 years old with multiple sclerosis. The V and J genes are TRBV20-1 and TRBJ1-2; the D gene remains uncertain. The DNA sequence follows: TGCAGTGCTAGTGACTCTAACTATGGCTACACCTTC. It translates as CSASDSNYGYTF.